This TCR beta chain was captured in a study of CD8 T cells in ankylosing spondylitis. Via MiXCR, TCRdb re-called the 5' RACE reads, giving one row per CDR3 protein. The profile shows 120,000 to 150,000 distinct CDR3 sequences, roughly 8% of them singletons. Between the trimmed V and J ends, which lost 5 bases and 13 bases, there was a span of 14 bases. This CDR3 spans 11 amino acids. Germline loops: CDR1 MDHEN, CDR2 SYDVKM. The rearrangement joins TRBV28 to TRBJ2-5; D could derive from TRBD1 or TRBD2 (5 bases each). The sample comprised synovial fluid, either unsorted or a sorted T cell fraction (not recorded which). This TCR derives from a male donor with ankylosing spondylitis. The DNA for the CDR3 is TGTGCCAGCAGTGCCCGGGACCGACCGTACTTC. This gives the protein CASSARDRPYF.